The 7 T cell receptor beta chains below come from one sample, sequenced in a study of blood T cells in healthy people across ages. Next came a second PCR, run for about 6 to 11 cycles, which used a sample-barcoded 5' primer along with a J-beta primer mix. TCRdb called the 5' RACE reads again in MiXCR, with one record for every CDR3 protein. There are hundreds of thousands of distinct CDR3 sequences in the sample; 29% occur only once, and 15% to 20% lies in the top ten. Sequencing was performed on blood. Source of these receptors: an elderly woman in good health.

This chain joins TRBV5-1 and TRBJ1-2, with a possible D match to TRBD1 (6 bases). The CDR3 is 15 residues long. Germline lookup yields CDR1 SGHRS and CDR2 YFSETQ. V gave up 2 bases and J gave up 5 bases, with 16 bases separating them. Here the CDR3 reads CASSFMRGGAYGYTF. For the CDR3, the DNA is TGCGCCAGCAGCTTTATGAGAGGGGGTGCGTATGGCTACACCTTC.

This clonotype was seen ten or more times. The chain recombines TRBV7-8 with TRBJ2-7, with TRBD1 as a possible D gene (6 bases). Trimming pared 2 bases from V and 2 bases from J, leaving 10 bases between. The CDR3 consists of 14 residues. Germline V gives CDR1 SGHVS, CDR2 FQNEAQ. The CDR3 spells CASSLRDTTYEQYF. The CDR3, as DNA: TGTGCCAGCAGCTTACGGGACACCACCTACGAGCAGTACTTC.

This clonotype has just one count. CDR3 sequence reads: CASSLAADMNTEAFF. The CDR3 DNA follows: TGTGCCAGCAGCTTAGCGGCGGACATGAACACTGAAGCTTTCTTT. The J gene is TRBJ1-1, the V gene TRBV7-2, with D perhaps matching TRBD1 (5 bases). Trimming took 0 bases from V and 0 from J, leaving 8 bases between them. The CDR3 runs 15 residues. Per germline, CDR1 SGHTA and CDR2 FQGNSA.

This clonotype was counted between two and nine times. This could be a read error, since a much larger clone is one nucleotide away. The CDR3 here is CSAATGTGSYYNEQYF. Written as DNA, the CDR3 is TGCAGTGCTGCTACTGGGACAGGGTCCTACTACAATGAGCAGTACTTC. The chain combines TRBV20-1 with TRBJ2-1; 9 nucleotides agree with TRBD1. The J call could be wrong; TRBJ2-7 is a better fit for the DNA end. This CDR3 region has 16 residues. Germline CDR1 and CDR2: DFQATT and SNEGSKA (reference sequence).

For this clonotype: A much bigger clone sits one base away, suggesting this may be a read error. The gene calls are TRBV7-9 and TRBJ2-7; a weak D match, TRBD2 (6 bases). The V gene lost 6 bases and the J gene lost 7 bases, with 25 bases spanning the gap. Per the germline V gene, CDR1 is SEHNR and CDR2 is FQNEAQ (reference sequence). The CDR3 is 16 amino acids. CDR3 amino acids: CASRLLSGSTYNEQYF. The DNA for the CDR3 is TGTGCCAGCAGGTTACTTAGCGGATCAACCTACAATGAGCAGTACTTC.

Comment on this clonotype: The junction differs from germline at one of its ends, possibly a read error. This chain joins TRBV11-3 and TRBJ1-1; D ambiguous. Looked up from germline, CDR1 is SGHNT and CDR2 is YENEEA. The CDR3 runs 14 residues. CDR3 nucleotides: TGTGCTAGCAGCTTAGGGCGGCAGAACACTGAAGCTTTCTTT. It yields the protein CASSLGRQNTEAFF.

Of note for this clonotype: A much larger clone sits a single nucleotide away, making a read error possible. CDR3 region: CASRRESTTDTQYF. The CDR3 DNA sequence: TGTGCCAGCAGGCGCGAATCCACGACGGATACGCAGTATTTT. This chain links TRBV6-2 or TRBV6-3 with TRBJ2-3; no definite D call. V gave up 6 bases and J gave up 6 bases, with 16 bases separating them. This CDR3 comprises 14 residues. Germline V gene sequence: CDR1 MNHEY, CDR2 SVGEGT.